This T cell receptor beta chain was recovered during a study of identical twins. Unique molecular identifiers were in the cDNA, with template-switch universal primer binding. Each CDR3 protein gets one entry after TCRdb re-called the 5' RACE reads with MiXCR. This sample has about 530,000 distinct CDR3 sequences, with about 15% found just once. This clonotype has a handful of counts. Its antigen remains unidentified. Germline CDR1 SGHRS, CDR2 YFSETQ. The CDR3 is 16 residues long. V gave up 0 bases and J gave up 1 base, with 13 bases separating them. General study results and limits: Excess sharing by twins proved weaker in beta out-of-frame sequences. Sequences that were out-of-frame, alpha and twin-shared displayed an excess of low generation probability. Memory repertoires showed no such pattern, whereas abundant cord blood beta clonotypes carried fewer insertions.

Another study also made use of these data, one on yellow fever vaccine responses in identical twins.

The chain is built from TRBV5-1 and TRBJ1-1; possible D gene TRBD1, 6 bases. The sequencing input was CD4+ T cells sorted from blood. The sequence derives from a woman aged 18-29 years in good health. For the CDR3, the DNA is TGCGCCAGCAGCTTGGTGGCAGGGGAGAAGAACACTGAAGCTTTCTTT. As protein: CASSLVAGEKNTEAFF. The entire variable domain, with the rest obtained from reference TRBV5-1 and TRBJ1-1, is as follows: KAGVTQTPRYLIKTRGQQVTLSCSPISGHRSVSWYQQTPGQGLQFLFEYFSETQRNKGNFPGRFSGRQFSNSRSEMNVSTLELGDSALYLCASSLVAGEKNTEAFFGQGTRLTVV.